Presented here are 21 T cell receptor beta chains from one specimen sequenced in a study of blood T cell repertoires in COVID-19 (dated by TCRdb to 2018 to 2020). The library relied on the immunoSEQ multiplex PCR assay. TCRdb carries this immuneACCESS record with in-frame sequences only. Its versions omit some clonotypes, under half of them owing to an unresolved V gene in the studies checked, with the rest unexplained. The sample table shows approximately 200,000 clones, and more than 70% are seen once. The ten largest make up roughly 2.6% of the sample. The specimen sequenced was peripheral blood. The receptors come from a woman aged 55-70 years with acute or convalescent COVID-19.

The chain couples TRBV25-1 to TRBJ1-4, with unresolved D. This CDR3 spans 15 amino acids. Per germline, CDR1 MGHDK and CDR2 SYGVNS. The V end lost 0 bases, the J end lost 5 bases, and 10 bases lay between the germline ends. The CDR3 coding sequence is TGTGCCAGCAGTGAATATGGTCGAGGAAATGAAAAACTGTTTTTT. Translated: CASSEYGRGNEKLFF.

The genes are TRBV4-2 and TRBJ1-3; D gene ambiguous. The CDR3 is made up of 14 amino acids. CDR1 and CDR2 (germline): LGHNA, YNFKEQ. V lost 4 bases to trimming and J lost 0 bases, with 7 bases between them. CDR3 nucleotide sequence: TGTGCCAGCAGCCTCGTGTTCTCTGGAAACACCATATATTTT. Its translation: CASSLVFSGNTIYF.

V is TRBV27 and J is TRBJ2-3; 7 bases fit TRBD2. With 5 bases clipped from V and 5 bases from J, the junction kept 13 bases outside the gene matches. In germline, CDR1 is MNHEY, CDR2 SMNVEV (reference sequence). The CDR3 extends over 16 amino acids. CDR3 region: CASSLREGGGIDTQYF. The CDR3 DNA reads TGTGCCAGCAGTCTCAGGGAGGGCGGGGGAATAGATACGCAGTATTTT.

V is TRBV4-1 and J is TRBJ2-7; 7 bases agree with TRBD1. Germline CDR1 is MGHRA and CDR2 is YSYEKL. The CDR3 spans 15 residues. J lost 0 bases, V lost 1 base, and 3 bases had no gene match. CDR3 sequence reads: CASSQGQGPSYEQYF. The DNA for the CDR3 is TGCGCCAGCAGCCAAGGACAGGGACCCTCCTACGAGCAGTACTTC.

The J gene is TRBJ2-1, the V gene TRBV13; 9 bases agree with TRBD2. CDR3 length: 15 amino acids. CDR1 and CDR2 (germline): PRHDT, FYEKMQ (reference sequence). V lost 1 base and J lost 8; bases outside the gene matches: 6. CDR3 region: CASSLVIAGADEQFF. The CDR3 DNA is TGTGCCAGCAGCTTAGTAATAGCGGGAGCCGATGAGCAGTTCTTC.

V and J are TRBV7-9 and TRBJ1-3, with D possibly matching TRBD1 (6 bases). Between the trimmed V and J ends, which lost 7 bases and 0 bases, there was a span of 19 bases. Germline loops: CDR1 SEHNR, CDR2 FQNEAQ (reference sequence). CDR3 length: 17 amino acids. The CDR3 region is CASITSDRSYSGNTIYF. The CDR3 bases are TGTGCCAGCATCACTTCCGACAGGAGCTACTCTGGAAACACCATATATTTT.

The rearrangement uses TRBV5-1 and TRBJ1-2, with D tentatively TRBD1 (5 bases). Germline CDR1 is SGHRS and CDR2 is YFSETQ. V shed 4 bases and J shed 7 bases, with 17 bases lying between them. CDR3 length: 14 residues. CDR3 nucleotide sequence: TGCGCCAGCAGCCAGACAGCAGGCAACCGTGGCTACACCTTC. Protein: CASSQTAGNRGYTF.

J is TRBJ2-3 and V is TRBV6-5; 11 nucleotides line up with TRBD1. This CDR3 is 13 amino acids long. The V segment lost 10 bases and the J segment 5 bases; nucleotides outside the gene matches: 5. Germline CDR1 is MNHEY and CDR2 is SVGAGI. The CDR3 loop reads CANRDRGEDTQYF. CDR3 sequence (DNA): TGTGCCAACCGGGACAGGGGGGAAGATACGCAGTATTTT.

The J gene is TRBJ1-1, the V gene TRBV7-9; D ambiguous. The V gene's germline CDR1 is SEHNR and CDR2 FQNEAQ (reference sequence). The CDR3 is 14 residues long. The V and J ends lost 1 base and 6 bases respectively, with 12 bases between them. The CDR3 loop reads CASSLVVANSEAFF. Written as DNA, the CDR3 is TGTGCCAGCAGCTTAGTTGTCGCTAATTCTGAAGCTTTCTTT.

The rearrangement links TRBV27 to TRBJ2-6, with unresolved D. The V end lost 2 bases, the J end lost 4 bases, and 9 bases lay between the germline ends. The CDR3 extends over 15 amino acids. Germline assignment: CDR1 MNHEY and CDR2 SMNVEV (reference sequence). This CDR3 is CASSLARLGANVLTF. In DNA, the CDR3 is TGTGCCAGCAGTTTAGCCCGGTTGGGGGCCAACGTCCTGACTTTC.

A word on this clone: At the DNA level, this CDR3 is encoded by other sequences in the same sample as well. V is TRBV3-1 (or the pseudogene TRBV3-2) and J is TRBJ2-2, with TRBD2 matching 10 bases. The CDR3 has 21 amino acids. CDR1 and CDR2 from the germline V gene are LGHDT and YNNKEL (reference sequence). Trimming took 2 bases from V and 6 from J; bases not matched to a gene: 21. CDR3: CASSQRLAGVLRGGRAGELFF. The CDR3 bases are TGTGCCAGCAGCCAAAGGCTAGCGGGAGTTCTCCGGGGGGGGCGTGCCGGGGAGCTGTTTTTT.

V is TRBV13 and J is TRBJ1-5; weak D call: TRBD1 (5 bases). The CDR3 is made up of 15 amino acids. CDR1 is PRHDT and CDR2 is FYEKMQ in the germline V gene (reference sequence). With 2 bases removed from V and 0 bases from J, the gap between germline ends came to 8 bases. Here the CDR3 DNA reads TGTGCCAGCAGCTTACGACAGAATAGCAATCAGCCCCAGCATTTT. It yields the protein CASSLRQNSNQPQHF.

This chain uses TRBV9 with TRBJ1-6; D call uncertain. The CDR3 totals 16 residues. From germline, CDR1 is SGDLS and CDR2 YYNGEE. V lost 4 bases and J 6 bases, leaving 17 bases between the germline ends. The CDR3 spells CASSKAAARINSPLHF. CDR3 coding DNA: TGTGCCAGCAGCAAGGCGGCCGCCCGAATTAATTCACCCCTCCACTTT.

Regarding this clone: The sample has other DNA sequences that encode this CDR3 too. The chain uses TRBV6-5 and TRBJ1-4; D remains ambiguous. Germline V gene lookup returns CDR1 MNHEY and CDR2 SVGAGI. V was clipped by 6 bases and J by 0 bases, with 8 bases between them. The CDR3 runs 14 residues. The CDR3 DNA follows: TGTGCCAGCAGACCGGGAGCAACTAATGAAAAACTGTTTTTT. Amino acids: CASRPGATNEKLFF.

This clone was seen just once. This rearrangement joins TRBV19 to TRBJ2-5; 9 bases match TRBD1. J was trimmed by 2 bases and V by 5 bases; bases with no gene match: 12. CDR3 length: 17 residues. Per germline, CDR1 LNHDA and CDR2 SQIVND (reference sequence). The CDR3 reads CASSPTQGAGAQETQYF. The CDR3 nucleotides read TGTGCCAGTAGTCCCACACAGGGGGCAGGGGCACAAGAGACCCAGTACTTC.

The DNA of the CDR3 is TGTGCCAGCAGCTTAAATCGGGGTGACAATGAGCAGTTCTTC. This sequence encodes CASSLNRGDNEQFF. The rearrangement joins TRBV11-3 to TRBJ2-1; maybe TRBD2 (5 bases). This CDR3 comprises 14 residues. Trimming took off 2 bases at V and 5 bases at J, with 10 bases between the two ends. Germline CDR1 and CDR2: SGHNT and YENEEA. Full variable domain (outside the CDR3, taken from reference TRBV11-3 and TRBJ2-1): EAGVVQSPRYKIIEKKQPVAFWCNPISGHNTLYWYLQNLGQGPELLIRYENEEAVDDSQLPKDRFSAERLKGVDSTLKIQPAELGDSAVYLCASSLNRGDNEQFFGPGTRLTVL.

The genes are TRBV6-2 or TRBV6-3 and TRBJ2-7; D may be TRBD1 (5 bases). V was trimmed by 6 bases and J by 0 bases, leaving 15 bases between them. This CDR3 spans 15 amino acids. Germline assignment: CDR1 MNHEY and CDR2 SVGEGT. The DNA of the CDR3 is TGTGCCAGCAGCGACCGACAGCACAGCTCCTACGAGCAGTACTTC. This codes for CASSDRQHSSYEQYF.

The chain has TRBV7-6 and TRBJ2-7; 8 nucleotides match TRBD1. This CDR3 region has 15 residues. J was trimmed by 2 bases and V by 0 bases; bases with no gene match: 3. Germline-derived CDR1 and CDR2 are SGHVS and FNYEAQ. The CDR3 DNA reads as TGTGCCAGCAGCTTAGCAGGACAGGGTGCCTACGAGCAGTACTTC. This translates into CASSLAGQGAYEQYF. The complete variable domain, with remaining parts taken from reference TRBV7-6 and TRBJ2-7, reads GAGVSQSPRYKVTKRGQDVALRCDPISGHVSLYWYRQALGQGPEFLTYFNYEAQQDKSGLPNDRFSAERPEGSISTLTIQRTEQRDSAMYRCASSLAGQGAYEQYFGPGTRLTVT.

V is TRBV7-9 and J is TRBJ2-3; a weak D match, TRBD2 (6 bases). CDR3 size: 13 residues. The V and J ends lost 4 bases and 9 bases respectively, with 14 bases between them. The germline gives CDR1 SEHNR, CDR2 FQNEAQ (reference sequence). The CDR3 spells CASSSGGFTTQYF. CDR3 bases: TGTGCCAGCAGCTCCGGGGGATTTACCACGCAGTATTTT. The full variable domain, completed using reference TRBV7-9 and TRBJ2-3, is DTGVSQNPRHKITKRGQNVTFRCDPISEHNRLYWYRQTLGQGPEFLTYFQNEAQLEKSRLLSDRFSAERPKGSFSTLEIQRTEQGDSAMYLCASSSGGFTTQYFGPGTRLTVL.

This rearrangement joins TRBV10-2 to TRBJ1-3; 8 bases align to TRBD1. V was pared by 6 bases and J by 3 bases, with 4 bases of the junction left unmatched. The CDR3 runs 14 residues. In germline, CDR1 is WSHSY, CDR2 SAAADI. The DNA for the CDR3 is TGCGCCAGCAGAGGACAGGGATTTGGAAACACCATATATTTT. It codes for CASRGQGFGNTIYF.

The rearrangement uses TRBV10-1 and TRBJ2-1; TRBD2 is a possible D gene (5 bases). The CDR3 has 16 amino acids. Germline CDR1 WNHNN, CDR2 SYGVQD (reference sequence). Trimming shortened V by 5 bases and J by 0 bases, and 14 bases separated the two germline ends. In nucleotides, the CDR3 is TGCGCCAGCAGTTCGGCGGGTAGGAGCTCCTACAATGAGCAGTTCTTC. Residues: CASSSAGRSSYNEQFF.